This T cell receptor (beta chain) emerged from a study of blood T cells in healthy people across ages. This clonotype was found once. Isolating PBMCs gave at least 7 million of these cells per sample. The germline CDR1 and CDR2 sequences are LGHNA and YSLEER. V was cut by 0 bases and J by 0 bases, with 9 bases left in between. This CDR3 spans 16 amino acids. It was with a sample-barcoded 5' primer and a J-beta primer mix that a second PCR of roughly 7 to 12 cycles was run. A template-switch adaptor with 12 random nucleotides tagged each cDNA molecule. MiXCR, applied by TCRdb to the 5' RACE reads, yields one record per CDR3 protein. The repertoire holds about 840,000 distinct CDR3 sequences, just under 30% seen once, with roughly 10% in the top ten. This same sample was also part of a study on T cells of mothers and their children.

The V call is TRBV4-3, the J call TRBJ1-3, with unresolved D. This TCR came from a woman between 40 and 50 years old in good health. The sample comprised blood. CDR3 DNA sequence: TGCGCCAGCAGCCAAGACCGGACCTCCTCTGGAAACACCATATATTTT. Amino acid sequence: CASSQDRTSSGNTIYF.